Below, one T cell receptor (beta chain) is given with its context. The specificity of this receptor is unknown. Base qualities are not provided; no much larger clone lies one nucleotide away. The entry originates in a study of OX40 agonist ivuxolimab in advanced cancers. Turning to the overall study: The costimulatory receptor OX40 (CD134) was targeted by ivuxolimab, a fully human IgG2 agonistic monoclonal antibody. Intravenous ivuxolimab was administered to patients every 2 weeks at six dose levels: 0.01, 0.1, 0.3, 1.5, 3 and 10 mg/kg. Of the 50 or so patients in dose escalation, some 19 had hepatocellular carcinoma, some 15 had melanoma, 9 had renal cell carcinoma and 9 had head and neck cancer. The dose-escalation cohort was 82.7% male with a mean age of about 60 years, ranging from roughly 23 to 80. Prior anti-PD-1, anti-PD-L1 or anti-CTLA-4 therapy was permitted, and 30% to 45% of dose-escalation patients had received checkpoint inhibitors. Partial responses were achieved by three dose-escalation patients, of whom one had hepatocellular carcinoma and two had cutaneous melanoma. Peripheral TCRbeta sequencing was intended to test whether TCR sequence diversity was altered and clonal T-cell expansion was caused by ivuxolimab. The paper describes the monotherapy dose-escalation part (N ≈ 51 patients) of the phase I trial of ivuxolimab. General study outcomes and caveats: After ivuxolimab, expanded clones were on average more numerous among CD8+ T cells than among CD4+ T cells. Low levels of normalized T-cell clonal expansion were also seen in some patients who did not respond. Antigen specificity was not determined for the clonally expanded peripheral T cells. Clonal expansion of both CD4+ and CD8+ blood T cells was observed from baseline to week 6 at doses 0.1 to 3.0 mg/kg. In partial responders in the 0.1-3.0 mg/kg groups, normalized peripheral clonal expansion was found to be among the lowest, especially among CD8+ T cells.

Genomic DNA was extracted from sorted cells for sequencing of the TCRbeta CDR3 region. The immunoSEQ Assay was used to sequence the TCRbeta CDR3 regions. TCRdb obtained this table from immuneACCESS and retained in-frame rearrangements with V and J assigned. These tables miss some clones; where compared with another copy, unresolved V genes account for less than half of the shortfall, and the remainder is unexplained. The sample table holds tens of thousands of clones, of which roughly 78% were seen once. Around 1.9% of the sample belongs to the ten largest clones. Reading from cysteine to phenylalanine, the CDR3 counts 15 amino acids. The DNA shown is the 45-base CDR3, in frame from base 1. In the germline V gene (reference sequence), CDR1 corresponds to SGHNT and CDR2 to YYREEE. The germline V end is reduced by 4 bases and the J end by 4 bases; junction bases left unmatched: 11. The trial excluded patients who had a history of autoimmune disease or who were on systemic immunosuppression. In every dose cohort, peripheral blood was drawn for TCR sequencing at baseline, cycle 4 day 1, and cycle 7 day 1. Samples came from an open-label, multicenter, first-in-human phase I dose-escalation trial of ivuxolimab. Adults with locally advanced or metastatic melanoma, renal cell, hepatocellular, or head and neck squamous cell carcinoma were enrolled in the trial. Before TCR sequencing, CD4+ T cells and CD8+ T cells were sorted from peripheral blood as separate populations.

This receptor was obtained from an adult with an advanced solid tumor such as melanoma, head and neck, liver or kidney cancer. The sequenced sample was CD4+ or CD8+ T cells sorted from blood, obtained in a trial of the OX40 agonist ivuxolimab. The chain joins TRBV5-4 to TRBJ2-7, with TRBD1 matching 7 junction bases. The CDR3 in this case is CASSQPGGSLYEQYF. Here is the DNA: TGTGCCAGCAGCCAACCAGGGGGTTCCTTGTACGAGCAGTACTTC. The variable domain in full, with residues beyond the CDR3 obtained from the reference TRBV5-4 and TRBJ2-7 genes, is ETGVTQSPTHLIKTRGQQVTLRCSSQSGHNTVSWYQQALGQGPQFIFQYYREEENGRGNFPPRFSGLQFPNYSSELNVNALELDDSALYLCASSQPGGSLYEQYFGPGTRLTVT.